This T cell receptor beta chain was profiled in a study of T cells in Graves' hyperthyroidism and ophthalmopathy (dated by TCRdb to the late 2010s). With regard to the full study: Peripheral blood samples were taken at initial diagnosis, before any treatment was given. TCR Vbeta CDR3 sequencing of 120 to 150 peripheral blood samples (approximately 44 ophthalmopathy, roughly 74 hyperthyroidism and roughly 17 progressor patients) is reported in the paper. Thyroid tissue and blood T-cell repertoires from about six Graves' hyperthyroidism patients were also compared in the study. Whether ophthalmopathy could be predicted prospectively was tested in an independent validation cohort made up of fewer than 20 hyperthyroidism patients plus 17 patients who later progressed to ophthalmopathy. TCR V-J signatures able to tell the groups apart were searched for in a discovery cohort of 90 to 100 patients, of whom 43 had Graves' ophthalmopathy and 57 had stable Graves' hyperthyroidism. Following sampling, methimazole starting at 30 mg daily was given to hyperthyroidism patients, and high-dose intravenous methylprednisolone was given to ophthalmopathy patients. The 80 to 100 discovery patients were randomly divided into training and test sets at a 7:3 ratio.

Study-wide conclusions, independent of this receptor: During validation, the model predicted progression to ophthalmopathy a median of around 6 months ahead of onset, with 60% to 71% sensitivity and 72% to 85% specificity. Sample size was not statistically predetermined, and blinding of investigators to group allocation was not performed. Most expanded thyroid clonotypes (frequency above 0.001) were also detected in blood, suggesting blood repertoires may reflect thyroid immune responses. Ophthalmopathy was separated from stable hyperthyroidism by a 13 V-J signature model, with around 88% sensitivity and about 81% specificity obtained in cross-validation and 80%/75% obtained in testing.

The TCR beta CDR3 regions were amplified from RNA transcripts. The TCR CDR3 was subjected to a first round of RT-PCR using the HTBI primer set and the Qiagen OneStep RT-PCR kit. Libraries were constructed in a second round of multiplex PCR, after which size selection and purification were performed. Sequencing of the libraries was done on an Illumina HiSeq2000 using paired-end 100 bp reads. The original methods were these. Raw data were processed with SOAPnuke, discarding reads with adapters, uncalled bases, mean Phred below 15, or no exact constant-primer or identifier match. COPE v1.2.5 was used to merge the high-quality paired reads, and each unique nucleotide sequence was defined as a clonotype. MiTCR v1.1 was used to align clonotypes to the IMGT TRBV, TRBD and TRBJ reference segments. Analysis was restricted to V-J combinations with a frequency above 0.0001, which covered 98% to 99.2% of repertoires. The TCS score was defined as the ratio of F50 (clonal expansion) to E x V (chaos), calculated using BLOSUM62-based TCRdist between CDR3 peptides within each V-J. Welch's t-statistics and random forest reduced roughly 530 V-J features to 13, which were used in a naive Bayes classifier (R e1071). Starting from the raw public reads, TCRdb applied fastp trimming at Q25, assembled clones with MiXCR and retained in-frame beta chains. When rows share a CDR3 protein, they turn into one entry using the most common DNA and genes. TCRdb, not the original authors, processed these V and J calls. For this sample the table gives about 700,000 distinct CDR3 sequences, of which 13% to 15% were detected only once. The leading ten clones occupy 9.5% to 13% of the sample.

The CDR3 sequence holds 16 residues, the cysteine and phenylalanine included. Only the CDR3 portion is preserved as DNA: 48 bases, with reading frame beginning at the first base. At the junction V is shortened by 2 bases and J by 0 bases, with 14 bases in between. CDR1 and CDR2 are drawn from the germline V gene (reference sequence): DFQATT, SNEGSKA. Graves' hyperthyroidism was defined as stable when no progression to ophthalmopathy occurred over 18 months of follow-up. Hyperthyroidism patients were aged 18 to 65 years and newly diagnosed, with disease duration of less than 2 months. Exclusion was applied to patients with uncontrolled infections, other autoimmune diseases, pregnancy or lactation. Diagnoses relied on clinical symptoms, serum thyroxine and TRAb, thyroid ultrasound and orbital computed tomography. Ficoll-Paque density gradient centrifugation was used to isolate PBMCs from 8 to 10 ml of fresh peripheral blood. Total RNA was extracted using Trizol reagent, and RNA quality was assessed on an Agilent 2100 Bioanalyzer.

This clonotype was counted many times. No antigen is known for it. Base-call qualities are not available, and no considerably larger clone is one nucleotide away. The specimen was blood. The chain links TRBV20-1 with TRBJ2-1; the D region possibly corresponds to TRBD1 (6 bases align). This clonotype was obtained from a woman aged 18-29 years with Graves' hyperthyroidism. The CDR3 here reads CSARRGGRSSYNEQFF. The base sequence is TGCAGTGCTAGAAGAGGGGGACGGAGCTCCTACAATGAGCAGTTCTTC.